These T cell receptor beta chains were read from a single sample in a study of blood T cell repertoires in COVID-19. The repertoire was sequenced with immunoSEQ multiplex PCR; TCRdb's copy has only in-frame clones and lacks some. The data show about 48,000 clones, with approximately 85% seen just once and approximately 7% held by the top ten. Specimen: peripheral blood. The receptor source for this set is a man in his forties with acute or convalescent COVID-19. CDR3s include the opening cysteine and the closing phenylalanine or tryptophan. D genes are given only for firm matches. Clone size is shown for a subset of rows, as once, few, many or a class of expanded clone.

CDR3 length: 13; J gene: TRBJ2-3; D gene: TRBD2; clone size: NA; V gene: TRBV4-3; CDR3 DNA: TGCGCCAGCAGCCAAGATGGGATAGCGGGGATGCATTTT; CDR3 protein: CASSQDGIAGMHF
CDR3 length: 16; J gene: TRBJ1-3; D gene: NA; clone size: NA; V gene: TRBV3-1/TRBV3-2; CDR3 DNA: TGTGCCAGCACCCAAGAGGGGGGTTCTCCTGGAAACACCATATATTTT; CDR3 protein: CASTQEGGSPGNTIYF
CDR3 length: 14; J gene: TRBJ1-1; D gene: TRBD1; clone size: NA; V gene: TRBV29-1; CDR3 DNA: TGCAGCGTCGCACAGGGGCCTATGAACACTGAAGCTTTCTTT; CDR3 protein: CSVAQGPMNTEAFF
CDR3 length: 14; J gene: TRBJ2-7; D gene: TRBD1; clone size: NA; V gene: TRBV19; CDR3 DNA: TGTGCCAGTAGTAGCGACAGGGGGGTCTACGAGCAGTACTTC; CDR3 protein: CASSSDRGVYEQYF
CDR3 length: 16; J gene: TRBJ2-1; D gene: NA; clone size: once; V gene: TRBV7-9; CDR3 DNA: TGTGCCAGCAGCTTACGGGGACAAGGGGTGGGCGATGAGCAGTTCTTC; CDR3 protein: CASSLRGQGVGDEQFF
CDR3 length: 14; J gene: TRBJ1-2; D gene: NA; clone size: NA; V gene: TRBV6-5; CDR3 DNA: TGTGCCAGCAGTTACAGGGGCGGAGGGGATGGCTACACCTTC; CDR3 protein: CASSYRGGGDGYTF
CDR3 length: 16; J gene: TRBJ2-1; D gene: TRBD2; clone size: NA; V gene: TRBV5-1; CDR3 DNA: TGCGCCAGCAGCTTGAGAGCTAGCGGGGGGGCCAATGAGCAGTTCTTC; CDR3 protein: CASSLRASGGANEQFF
CDR3 length: 13; J gene: TRBJ2-3; D gene: TRBD1; clone size: NA; V gene: TRBV29-1; CDR3 DNA: TGCAGCACGACCGGACAGGGGACAGATACGCAGTATTTT; CDR3 protein: CSTTGQGTDTQYF
CDR3 length: 17; J gene: TRBJ1-3; D gene: NA; clone size: NA; V gene: TRBV19; CDR3 DNA: TGTGCCAGTACCAACGATGGACGGGAGCGAACTGGAAACACCATATATTTT; CDR3 protein: CASTNDGRERTGNTIYF
CDR3 length: 13; J gene: TRBJ2-1; D gene: NA; clone size: few; V gene: TRBV4-2; CDR3 DNA: TGTGCCAGCAGCCAAGAATATAGTGGTGAGCAGTTCTTC; CDR3 protein: CASSQEYSGEQFF
CDR3 length: 14; J gene: TRBJ2-7; D gene: TRBD1; clone size: NA; V gene: TRBV10-2; CDR3 DNA: TGCGCCAGCAGGGAAGGGGGCGAGAATTACGAGCAGTACTTC; CDR3 protein: CASREGGENYEQYF
CDR3 length: 12; J gene: TRBJ1-1; D gene: NA; clone size: large; V gene: TRBV19; CDR3 DNA: TGTGCCAGTAGTCCCGGACTGACTGAAGCTTTCTTT; CDR3 protein: CASSPGLTEAFF
CDR3 length: 13; J gene: TRBJ2-4; D gene: NA; clone size: NA; V gene: TRBV4-1; CDR3 DNA: TGCGCCAGCAGCCAAGACAGGACTAACATTCAGTACTTC; CDR3 protein: CASSQDRTNIQYF
CDR3 length: 20; J gene: TRBJ1-5; D gene: TRBD1; clone size: NA; V gene: TRBV6-2/TRBV6-3; CDR3 DNA: TGTGCCAGCAGTAACACCAACCGGGGACAGGGGGCTCTGTCCAATCAGCCCCAGCATTTT; CDR3 protein: CASSNTNRGQGALSNQPQHF
CDR3 length: 16; J gene: TRBJ1-6; D gene: NA; clone size: NA; V gene: TRBV6-5; CDR3 DNA: TGTGCCAGCAGTTACCCTCCAGCAGGTGATAATTCACCCCTCCACTTT; CDR3 protein: CASSYPPAGDNSPLHF
CDR3 length: 12; J gene: TRBJ2-7; D gene: NA; clone size: few; V gene: TRBV21-1; CDR3 DNA: TGTGCCAGCAAGAACAGGTCCTACGAGCAGTACTTC; CDR3 protein: CASKNRSYEQYF
CDR3 length: 12; J gene: TRBJ1-5; D gene: NA; clone size: NA; V gene: TRBV10-3; CDR3 DNA: TGTGCCATCTCCACTGAATATCAGCCCCAGCATTTT; CDR3 protein: CAISTEYQPQHF
CDR3 length: 16; J gene: TRBJ1-1; D gene: NA; clone size: NA; V gene: TRBV13; CDR3 DNA: TGTGCCAGCAGCTCGAATAGCCCACCTGTCTTCGCTGAAGCTTTCTTT; CDR3 protein: CASSSNSPPVFAEAFF